The entry that follows covers one T cell receptor (beta chain) sequence. Per the original methods: Amplification from reference gene primers served as the basis for estimated nucleated cell counts. Method: immunoSEQ multiplex PCR; TCRdb's copy keeps in-frame clones and lacks some. That table gives V, J and clone size, and the DNA gave D and trimming. The repertoire holds 110,000 or so clones, with 88% as singletons. V lost 3 bases to trimming and J lost 0 bases; unmatched junction nucleotides: 14. The CDR3 is made up of 19 amino acids. Germline values: CDR1 MDHEN, CDR2 SYDVKM. The data stem from a study of blood T cell repertoires in COVID-19. Background on the study: The origin of the acute and convalescent COVID-19 samples was the United States, Italy and Spain. The analysed material was cDNA or gDNA that came from T cells, B-cell-depleted T cells, or PBMCs.

This TCR was sampled from a woman aged 70 to 79 who had recovered from COVID-19. The J gene is TRBJ1-5, the V gene TRBV28; 7 nucleotides match TRBD1. Sample: peripheral blood. This CDR3 is CASSFPRQGGMYSNQPQHF. The CDR3 DNA follows: TGTGCCAGCAGTTTTCCTCGACAGGGTGGGATGTATAGCAATCAGCCCCAGCATTTT. Looking up the rest from reference TRBV28 and TRBJ1-5 gives the full variable domain: DVKVTQSSRYLVKRTGEKVFLECVQDMDHENMFWYRQDPGLGLRLIYFSYDVKMKEKGDIPEGYSVSREKKERFSLILESASTNQTSMYLCASSFPRQGGMYSNQPQHFGDGTRLSIL.